This T cell receptor beta chain was found in a study of OX40 agonist ivuxolimab in advanced cancers. With regard to the full study: The costimulatory receptor OX40 (CD134) was targeted by ivuxolimab, a fully human IgG2 agonistic monoclonal antibody. Prior anti-PD-1, anti-PD-L1 or anti-CTLA-4 therapy was permitted, and checkpoint inhibitors had been received by roughly 40% of dose-escalation patients. In the dose-escalation cohort, around four fifths of patients were male, and the mean age was roughly 60 years with a range of roughly 23 to 90. Among the roughly 52 dose-escalation patients, around 19 had hepatocellular carcinoma, approximately 15 melanoma, 9 renal cell carcinoma and 9 head and neck cancer. The paper reports the monotherapy dose-escalation portion (N of about 50 patients) of the phase I ivuxolimab trial. Intravenous ivuxolimab was administered to patients every 2 weeks at six dose levels: 0.01, 0.1, 0.3, 1.5, 3 and 10 mg/kg. Three dose-escalation patients achieved partial responses, one with hepatocellular carcinoma and two with cutaneous melanoma. Peripheral TCRbeta sequencing aimed to test whether ivuxolimab altered TCR sequence diversity and caused clonal T-cell expansion.

V sheds 5 bases and J sheds 0 bases, leaving 8 bases between their ends. Taken from the germline V gene (reference sequence), the CDR1 and CDR2 loops are LNHDA and SQIVND. Spanning cysteine to phenylalanine, the CDR3 consists of 14 amino acids. Only the CDR3 part of the read is kept: 42 bases, read in frame from the first base. To sequence the TCRbeta CDR3 region, genomic DNA was isolated from the sorted cells. TCRbeta CDR3 regions were sequenced using the immunoSEQ Assay. TCRdb obtained this table from immuneACCESS and retained in-frame rearrangements with V and J assigned. These tables miss some clones; where compared with another copy, unresolved V genes account for less than half of the shortfall, and the remainder is unexplained. For this sample the table gives fewer than 80,000 clones, of which around 89% were detected only once. The top ten clonotypes cover under 7% of the sample. Worth noting for this clone: Its antigen is unknown. Base-call qualities are not available, and no considerably larger clone is one nucleotide away.

Patients with autoimmune disease history or receiving systemic immunosuppression were excluded from the trial. Peripheral blood for TCR sequencing was collected from all dose cohorts at baseline, on cycle 4 day 1, and on cycle 7 day 1. Samples came from an open-label, multicenter, first-in-human phase I dose-escalation trial of ivuxolimab. Adults with locally advanced or metastatic melanoma, renal cell carcinoma, hepatocellular carcinoma or head and neck squamous cell carcinoma were enrolled in the trial. Before TCR sequencing, CD4+ and CD8+ T cells were separately sorted from peripheral blood. Broad study findings and their caveats: Low levels of normalized T-cell clonal expansion were also seen in some nonresponding patients. At doses of 0.1 to 3.0 mg/kg, clonal expansion of both CD4+ and CD8+ blood T cells was observed from baseline to week 6. After ivuxolimab, more expanded clones were found on average in CD8+ T cells than in CD4+ T cells. In partial responders in the 0.1-3.0 mg/kg groups, normalized peripheral clonal expansion was found to be among the lowest, especially among CD8+ T cells. The antigen specificity of the clonally expanded peripheral T cells was not determined.

The sample here was CD4+ or CD8+ T cells sorted from blood, taken in a trial of the OX40 agonist ivuxolimab. The rearrangement combines TRBV19 with TRBJ2-1, with the identity of the D gene unclear. The clonotype comes from an adult with an advanced solid tumor such as melanoma, head and neck, liver or kidney cancer. DNA sequence: TGTGCCAGTAGTGGTTTAAGCTCCTACAATGAGCAGTTCTTC. Its protein product is CASSGLSSYNEQFF.